These 22 T cell receptor beta chains were all obtained from the same sample, sequenced in a study of regulatory T cells in long-lasting Graves disease. Time point noted: newly diagnosed GD, antithyroid drugs for less than 3 months. Making the TCR library involved RNA that had been extracted from PBMCs. CDR3-region Arm-PCR and iRepertoire HTBI primers produced the TCR beta libraries. MiXCR, run by TCRdb on the multiplex PCR reads, gives a single entry per CDR3 protein. The sample carries 500,000 or so distinct CDR3 sequences, about 16% recorded once. The sample was also linked to a second study, of T cells in Graves' hyperthyroidism and ophthalmopathy.

The sample was peripheral blood mononuclear cells (PBMCs), taken at new diagnosis, from a patient treated with antithyroid drugs. These receptors were obtained from a middle-aged man with Graves disease.

This clonotype was detected only a few times. V usage is TRBV28 and J usage is TRBJ2-1; TRBD2 aligns across 8 bases. The V and J ends lost 1 base and 4 bases, in that order; junction bases with no gene match: 6. The CDR3 consists of 16 residues. Germline V gene sequence: CDR1 MDHEN, CDR2 SYDVKM. The CDR3 reads CASSLFAGGSYNEQFF. The CDR3 DNA follows: TGTGCCAGCAGTTTATTCGCGGGAGGATCTTACAATGAGCAGTTCTTC.

This clonotype was recorded at least ten times. The chain combines TRBV7-6 with TRBJ2-3; a possible D gene is TRBD1 (7 bases). This CDR3 has 16 amino acids. Germline loops: CDR1 SGHVS, CDR2 FNYEAQ. Trimming stripped 5 bases from V and 3 bases from J, with 18 bases between. The CDR3: CASSSPAGQRTDTQYF. Here the CDR3 DNA reads TGTGCCAGCAGCAGCCCTGCGGGACAGAGAACAGATACGCAGTATTTT.

The genes are TRBV6-2 or TRBV6-3 and TRBJ1-5; the match to TRBD1 covers 7 bases. The CDR3 covers 15 residues. J was trimmed by 5 bases and V by 4 bases; bases with no gene match: 8. Germline lookup yields CDR1 MNHEY and CDR2 SVGEGT. This CDR3 reads CASSSTGRGYQPQHF. The CDR3 DNA reads as TGTGCCAGCAGTTCGACAGGGAGGGGGTATCAGCCCCAGCATTTT.

This clonotype turned up a few times. This chain joins TRBV7-2 and TRBJ2-3; TRBD2 agrees at 11 bases. V lost 2 bases to trimming and J lost 2 bases; unmatched junction nucleotides: 3. The CDR3 contains 16 residues. The germline V gene has CDR1 SGHTA and CDR2 FQGNSA. The CDR3 spells CASSLKTSGNTDTQYF. The CDR3 bases are TGTGCCAGCAGCTTAAAGACTAGCGGGAACACAGATACGCAGTATTTT.

This chain connects TRBV20-1 to TRBJ1-3; D gene ambiguous. V lost 5 bases to trimming and J lost 1 base, with 12 bases between them. From germline, CDR1 is DFQATT and CDR2 SNEGSKA (reference sequence). The CDR3 has 14 amino acids. The CDR3, as DNA: TGCAGTGCTTCCGGCTTTACTTCTGGAAACACCATATATTTT. It codes for CSASGFTSGNTIYF.

This clonotype was detected ten times or more. The chain has TRBV2 and TRBJ2-2, with 7 positions matching TRBD1. Germline CDR1 is SNHLY and CDR2 is FYNNEI. Trimming at V came to 5 bases and at J to 4 bases, leaving 7 bases not matched to a gene. The CDR3 is 15 residues long. For the CDR3, the DNA is TGTGCCAGCAGTTACCGGGACAGTGCCACCGGGGAGCTGTTTTTT. Protein: CASSYRDSATGELFF.

In the case of this clonotype: This could be a read error, since a much larger clone is one nucleotide away. The chain uses TRBV11-2 and TRBJ1-1, with D unclear. The CDR3 totals 13 residues. Per germline, CDR1 SGHAT and CDR2 FQNNGV. Here the CDR3 DNA reads TGTGCCGGCAGCTTAGATTTCAGCAATGAAGCTTTCTTT. Encoded protein: CAGSLDFSNEAFF.

The chain uses TRBV5-1 and TRBJ2-1; 11 bases map to TRBD2. V trimming: 4 bases; J trimming: 12 bases; junction bases outside the gene matches: 12. This CDR3 contains 15 residues. CDR1 is SGHRS and CDR2 is YFSETQ in the germline V gene. CDR3 sequence reads: CASSALAGGPPAQFF. DNA of the CDR3: TGCGCCAGCAGCGCTCTAGCGGGAGGCCCTCCAGCGCAGTTCTTC.

This clonotype was counted many times. The V and J genes are TRBV12-3 or TRBV12-4 and TRBJ1-1; the match to TRBD1 covers 7 bases. V lost 4 bases, J lost 2 bases, and 7 bases stayed unmatched. The length of the CDR3 is 15 residues. The CDR3 here is CASSYTGERNTEAFF. The CDR3 DNA sequence: TGTGCCAGCAGTTACACAGGGGAAAGAAACACTGAAGCTTTCTTT.

The chain is built from TRBV28 and TRBJ1-5, with 12 positions matching TRBD1. The CDR3 covers 17 residues. Trimming removed 6 bases from V and 0 bases from J; junction bases left unmatched: 6. From germline, CDR1 is MDHEN and CDR2 SYDVKM. The DNA of the CDR3 is TGTGCCAGCAGGCGGGGGACAGGGGGCCTTAGCAATCAGCCCCAGCATTTT. Amino acid sequence: CASRRGTGGLSNQPQHF. Supplemented by reference TRBV28 and TRBJ1-5, the full variable domain reads DVKVTQSSRYLVKRTGEKVFLECVQDMDHENMFWYRQDPGLGLRLIYFSYDVKMKEKGDIPEGYSVSREKKERFSLILESASTNQTSMYLCASRRGTGGLSNQPQHFGDGTRLSIL.

This clonotype was recorded a few times. The chain carries TRBV20-1 and TRBJ2-1; D possibly corresponds to TRBD2 (6 bases). Germline assignment: CDR1 DFQATT and CDR2 SNEGSKA (reference sequence). The CDR3 has 16 residues. Deletions cut 3 bases from V and 2 bases from J, with 17 bases between. This CDR3 reads CSASLRTTSTYNEQFF. The DNA of the CDR3 is TGCAGTGCTAGCCTTCGGACTACTTCGACCTACAATGAGCAGTTCTTC.

CDR3 protein: CATIPLGGNEQFF. DNA of the CDR3: TGTGCCACCATCCCCCTAGGGGGCAATGAGCAGTTCTTC. This sequence joins TRBV15 and TRBJ2-1; D might be TRBD1 (6 bases). V was shortened by 7 bases and J by 6 bases, with 13 bases between the two germline ends. CDR3 length equals 13 residues. Looked up from germline, CDR1 is LNHNV and CDR2 is YYDKDF (reference sequence).

This chain connects TRBV3-1 to TRBJ1-5; a weak D match, TRBD1 (5 bases). Germline assignment: CDR1 LGHDT and CDR2 YNNKEL (reference sequence). Trimming took 1 base from V and 1 from J, leaving 8 bases between them. The CDR3 is made up of 15 amino acids. The CDR3 DNA sequence: TGTGCCAGCAGCCAAGGGACAACAAGCAATCAGCCCCAGCATTTT. Protein sequence: CASSQGTTSNQPQHF.

This clonotype has more than one count but fewer than ten. One junction end does not reproduce the germline sequence, and a read error may be involved. This chain joins TRBV7-7 and TRBJ2-2, with D perhaps matching TRBD1 or TRBD2 (5 bases each). The germline CDR1 and CDR2 sequences are SSHAT and FNYEAQ (reference sequence). This CDR3 comprises 16 residues. The chain's CDR3 is CASSLAPGTTTGELFF. The CDR3 coding sequence is TGTGCTAGCAGCTTAGCGCCCGGGACCACCACCGGGGAGCTGTTTTTT.

This clonotype occurred many times. The J gene is TRBJ2-3, the V gene TRBV5-1; D is possibly TRBD1 (6 bases). Germline V gene data show CDR1 as SGHRS and CDR2 as YFSETQ. V shed 2 bases and J shed 1 base, with 14 bases lying between them. This CDR3 spans 16 amino acids. The CDR3 spells CASSFLSAGGTDTQYF. CDR3 DNA sequence: TGCGCCAGCAGCTTTCTTTCCGCAGGGGGCACAGATACGCAGTATTTT.

This clonotype has at least ten counts. The J gene is TRBJ2-3, the V gene TRBV28, with 9 nucleotides matching TRBD1. The CDR3 length is 15 residues. Trimming at V came to 4 bases and at J to 0 bases, leaving 2 bases not matched to a gene. Germline CDR1 and CDR2: MDHEN and SYDVKM. The CDR3 protein is CASSWGTGSTDTQYF. The CDR3 bases are TGTGCCAGCAGTTGGGGGACAGGGAGCACAGATACGCAGTATTTT.

This clonotype showed up many times. The genes are TRBV20-1 and TRBJ2-1, with D possibly being TRBD1 or TRBD2 (5 bases each). CDR1 and CDR2 from the germline V gene are DFQATT and SNEGSKA (reference sequence). The CDR3 has 15 amino acids. V gave up 5 bases and J gave up 0 bases, with 14 bases separating them. Here the CDR3 reads CSARIWGSSYNEQFF. DNA for the CDR3: TGCAGTGCTCGAATCTGGGGGAGCTCCTACAATGAGCAGTTCTTC.

At least ten counts were recorded for this clonotype. The chain uses TRBV20-1 and TRBJ2-7; 13 bases agree with TRBD2. Germline CDR1 DFQATT, CDR2 SNEGSKA (reference sequence). The CDR3 runs to 15 residues. The J segment lost 4 bases and the V segment lost 5 bases, leaving 8 bases of the junction unmatched. CDR3 DNA sequence: TGCAGTGCTCCCGAGGGACTAGCGGGAATTTACGAGCAGTACTTC. It specifies CSAPEGLAGIYEQYF.

Remarks on this clonotype: A much larger clone lies one base from this, so it may be a read error. In nucleotides, the CDR3 is TGTGCCAGCAGGGACAGGGCTGGAAACGCCATATATTTT. It codes for CASRDRAGNAIYF. This chain uses TRBV12-3 or TRBV12-4 with TRBJ1-3, with 8 bases that match TRBD1. This CDR3 region has 13 residues.

The chain employs TRBV29-1 and TRBJ2-7; D gene ambiguous. This CDR3 comprises 13 residues. The ends were cut back, 4 bases at V and 0 bases at J, with 10 bases in the middle. Germline V gene sequence: CDR1 SQVTM, CDR2 ANQGSEA. Written as DNA, the CDR3 is TGCAGCGTTGTACAGAGATTCTCCTACGAGCAGTACTTC. Its translation: CSVVQRFSYEQYF.

This clonotype was recorded many times. The chain joins TRBV12-3 or TRBV12-4 to TRBJ2-2, with D maybe TRBD1 (6 bases). The CDR3 runs 15 residues. V dropped 6 bases and J dropped 1 base, with 12 bases sitting between them. The CDR3 region is CASRPPGQNTGELFF. The CDR3 DNA is TGTGCCAGCAGGCCTCCGGGACAGAACACCGGGGAGCTGTTTTTT.

The chain employs TRBV19 and TRBJ2-1; D possibly corresponds to TRBD2 (5 bases). The CDR3 runs 13 residues. Trimming removed 5 bases at V and 4 bases at J, with 9 bases between. Germline CDR1 is LNHDA and CDR2 is SQIVND (reference sequence). CDR3 region: CASSPTIYNEQFF. CDR3 nucleotide sequence: TGTGCCAGTAGTCCGACTATATACAATGAGCAGTTCTTC.